The 24 T cell receptor beta chains presented below share a single source sample, sequenced in a study of chemoradiotherapy in HPV16-positive cancers. Here immunoSEQ multiplex PCR was the method, and the copy in TCRdb shows in-frame clones only, minus some. This sample yields 4,000 to 5,500 clones, of which around nine tenths are seen a single time; 3.1% belongs to the top ten. Sequences were derived from tumor tissue, sampled from a patient who underwent chemoradiotherapy. The source of these receptors is a human donor with HPV-associated anogenital cancer.

The chain employs TRBV11-2 and TRBJ2-2; D not certain. CDR3 length: 13 residues. V lost 1 base and J 6 bases, leaving 6 bases between the germline ends. Germline CDR1 SGHAT, CDR2 FQNNGV. The CDR3 bases are TGTGCCAGCAGCTTAGGTCTGTCCGGGGAGCTGTTTTTT. Its protein is CASSLGLSGELFF.

The chain couples TRBV6-1 to TRBJ2-3; D not resolved. CDR3 size: 12 residues. V lost 2 bases, J lost 5 bases, and 5 bases lay in between. CDR1 and CDR2 (germline): MNHNS, SASEGT. CDR3 region: CASSESGDTQYF. In DNA, the CDR3 is TGTGCCAGCAGTGAATCCGGAGATACGCAGTATTTT.

V gene TRBV4-3 combines with J gene TRBJ2-7; D uncertain. The CDR3 length is 16 residues. From germline, CDR1 is LGHNA and CDR2 YSLEER. Between the trimmed V and J ends, which lost 0 bases and 6 bases, there was a span of 18 bases. In nucleotides, the CDR3 is TGCGCCAGCAGCCAAGAAGTAACAGTGGTAAGTGGCGAGCAGTACTTC. It specifies CASSQEVTVVSGEQYF.

The chain employs TRBV7-2 and TRBJ2-3, with D hard to call. The germline V and J ends were trimmed by 1 base and 0 bases, with 14 bases remaining between them. From germline, CDR1 is SGHTA and CDR2 FQGNSA. The CDR3 contains 17 residues. The CDR3 DNA follows: TGTGCCAGCAGCTTAGATGGTGGGATAACGAGCACAGATACGCAGTATTTT. It encodes CASSLDGGITSTDTQYF.

This clone was found a few times. The chain joins TRBV5-1 to TRBJ2-7, with TRBD2 identical over 11 bases. Trimming removed 5 bases from V and 3 bases from J; junction bases left unmatched: 7. Germline lookup yields CDR1 SGHRS and CDR2 YFSETQ. The CDR3 is made up of 15 amino acids. The DNA for the CDR3 is TGCGCCAGCAGAATAGGACTAGCGGGCTTCTACGAGCAGTACTTC. It encodes CASRIGLAGFYEQYF.

The chain has TRBV5-1 and TRBJ1-5; 10 nucleotides align to TRBD1. The CDR3 has 16 amino acids. Germline V gene lookup returns CDR1 SGHRS and CDR2 YFSETQ. V shed 3 bases, J shed 6 bases, and the junction held 9 bases outside the gene matches. The CDR3 is CASSSPGQGYCQPQHF. The DNA for the CDR3 is TGCGCCAGCAGCTCACCGGGACAGGGGTATTGTCAGCCCCAGCATTTT.

V usage is TRBV10-2 and J usage is TRBJ2-1; 7 bases line up with TRBD1. The CDR3 extends over 17 amino acids. Germline loops: CDR1 WSHSY, CDR2 SAAADI. J lost 5 bases, V lost 0 bases, and 10 bases had no gene match. CDR3 amino acids: CASSESFRDSRHNEQFF. As DNA, the CDR3 is TGCGCCAGCAGTGAGTCCTTCCGGGACAGCCGTCACAATGAGCAGTTCTTC.

This chain links TRBV7-8 with TRBJ2-7, with D unclear. Germline V gene lookup returns CDR1 SGHVS and CDR2 FQNEAQ. Trimming left V 4 bases short and J 5 bases short, with 6 bases between. This CDR3 is 11 amino acids long. The CDR3 coding sequence is TGTGCCAGCAGCTCGTCCCACGAGCAGTACTTC. Protein product: CASSSSHEQYF.

The chain recombines TRBV7-9 with TRBJ1-1; D remains ambiguous. V lost 4 bases and J 1 base, leaving 16 bases between the germline ends. The CDR3 has 16 residues. Germline CDR1 is SEHNR and CDR2 is FQNEAQ (reference sequence). CDR3 amino acids: CASSSREFQPNTEAFF. In DNA form, the CDR3 reads TGTGCCAGCAGCTCGAGGGAATTCCAGCCGAACACTGAAGCTTTCTTT.

This clone was recorded once. CDR3 loop: CASRQTNTGELFF. DNA for the CDR3: TGTGCCAGCAGACAAACGAACACCGGGGAGCTGTTTTTT. The V and J genes are TRBV28 and TRBJ2-2; D gene ambiguous. The CDR3 consists of 13 residues. V lost 6 bases, J lost 0 bases, and 5 bases lay in between. From germline, CDR1 is MDHEN and CDR2 SYDVKM.

This clone came up once. V gene TRBV19 combines with J gene TRBJ2-7; possibly TRBD1 for D (7 bases). CDR3 length equals 16 residues. Germline V CDR1 and CDR2: LNHDA, SQIVND (reference sequence). Trimming left V 5 bases short and J 1 base short, with 18 bases between. CDR3 in DNA: TGTGCCAGTAGTCCCCCGGGCAGGGGGACTTCCTACGAGCAGTACTTC. Residues: CASSPPGRGTSYEQYF.

CDR3: CASSLGYEQFF. CDR3 sequence (DNA): TGTGCCAGCAGCTTGGGCTATGAGCAGTTCTTC. The chain is built from TRBV5-4 and TRBJ2-1; D gene uncertain. Germline-derived CDR1 and CDR2 are SGHNT and YYREEE (reference sequence). Trimming stripped 0 bases from V and 8 bases from J, with 3 bases between. The CDR3 runs 11 residues.

V and J are TRBV7-2 and TRBJ2-3; D not certain. Germline CDR1 reads SGHTA; CDR2 reads FQGNSA. With 8 bases removed from V and 3 bases from J, the gap between germline ends came to 24 bases. CDR3 length: 17 residues. CDR3 nucleotide sequence: TGTGCCAGCTCAAAGGACCCACCTCGCGAAGTGACAGATACGCAGTATTTT. Protein product: CASSKDPPREVTDTQYF.

The V gene is TRBV5-1, the J gene TRBJ1-1; D uncertain. Germline assignment: CDR1 SGHRS and CDR2 YFSETQ. This CDR3 is built from 13 residues. V dropped 4 bases and J dropped 4 bases, with 11 bases sitting between them. CDR3 protein: CASSPRVGTEAFF. The CDR3, as DNA: TGCGCCAGCAGCCCTAGAGTTGGCACTGAAGCTTTCTTT.

In nucleotides, the CDR3 is TGCGCCAGCAGCTTGGCTAGCGGGGGAAACCAAGAGACCCAGTACTTC. Protein sequence: CASSLASGGNQETQYF. The chain combines TRBV5-1 with TRBJ2-5, with 10 bases lining up with TRBD2. The CDR3 is 16 residues long. The germline CDR1 and CDR2 sequences are SGHRS and YFSETQ. The ends lost 0 bases at V and 0 bases at J; junction bases unmatched: 2. The full variable domain, rest sourced from reference TRBV5-1 and TRBJ2-5, is KAGVTQTPRYLIKTRGQQVTLSCSPISGHRSVSWYQQTPGQGLQFLFEYFSETQRNKGNFPGRFSGRQFSNSRSEMNVSTLELGDSALYLCASSLASGGNQETQYFGPGTRLLVL.

The rearrangement links TRBV27 to TRBJ1-2; 7 bases map to TRBD1. The CDR3 loop spans 15 amino acids. Germline V gene data show CDR1 as MNHEY and CDR2 as SMNVEV (reference sequence). Unmatched junction bases numbered 8, after V lost 5 bases and J lost 2 bases. The CDR3 nucleotides read TGTGCCAGCAGTCTAAAAGGACAGGCCAACTATGGCTACACCTTC. It is translated as CASSLKGQANYGYTF.

The V and J genes are TRBV19 and TRBJ2-1, with 13 bases lining up with TRBD2. In germline, CDR1 is LNHDA, CDR2 SQIVND (reference sequence). The CDR3 length is 15 residues. Losses at the gene ends were 10 bases for V and 4 bases for J; bases not matched to a gene: 7. CDR3 in DNA: TGTGCCACAGGCACGGGACTAGCGGGGTACAATGAGCAGTTCTTC. It codes for CATGTGLAGYNEQFF.

J is TRBJ1-5 and V is TRBV28; maybe TRBD1 (5 bases). In germline, CDR1 is MDHEN, CDR2 SYDVKM. Trimming shortened V by 6 bases and J by 1 base, and 16 bases separated the two germline ends. CDR3 size: 16 residues. The CDR3 nucleotides are TGTGCCAGCAGGGATGAGGCGGACATAAGCAATCAGCCCCAGCATTTT. This gives the protein CASRDEADISNQPQHF.

In its sample, this clone was seen once. The chain is built from TRBV5-1 and TRBJ1-1; D perhaps matches TRBD1 (6 bases). The CDR3 contains 13 residues. CDR1 and CDR2 (germline): SGHRS, YFSETQ. V was clipped by 0 bases and J by 6 bases, with 9 bases between them. CDR3 nucleotides: TGCGCCAGCAGCTTGGCGGGGGGCTCTGAAGCTTTCTTT. Translation: CASSLAGGSEAFF.

This sequence joins TRBV7-3 and TRBJ2-1; TRBD2 is a possible D gene (5 bases). This CDR3 is built from 12 residues. Per germline, CDR1 SGHTA and CDR2 FQGTGA. With 4 bases removed from V and 9 bases from J, the gap between germline ends came to 10 bases. The CDR3 coding sequence is TGTGCCAGCAGCTCGCGACGGGGTGAGCAGTTCTTC. Residues: CASSSRRGEQFF.

V usage is TRBV7-2 and J usage is TRBJ1-1; maybe TRBD1 (5 bases). CDR1 and CDR2 (germline): SGHTA, FQGNSA. The V and J ends lost 1 base and 2 bases respectively, with 14 bases between them. CDR3 length equals 16 residues. For the CDR3, the DNA is TGTGCCAGCAGCTTAGGACTCGGGGGGATTAACACTGAAGCTTTCTTT. Its protein product is CASSLGLGGINTEAFF. The entire variable domain, with the rest obtained from reference TRBV7-2 and TRBJ1-1, is as follows: GAGVSQSPSNKVTEKGKDVELRCDPISGHTALYWYRQSLGQGLEFLIYFQGNSAPDKSGLPSDRFSAERTGGSVSTLTIQRTQQEDSAVYLCASSLGLGGINTEAFFGQGTRLTVV.

V gene TRBV18 combines with J gene TRBJ1-2; 8 positions agree with TRBD1. The CDR3 has 15 amino acids. The germline CDR1 and CDR2 sequences are KGHSH and LQKENI. The junction had 6 bases not matched to a gene; V was cut back by 2 bases and J by 4 bases. Written as DNA, the CDR3 is TGTGCCAGCTCACCAGTTCCGGGACAGGCCTATGGCTACACCTTC. The encoded protein is CASSPVPGQAYGYTF. Full variable domain (remainder filled in from reference TRBV18 and TRBJ1-2): NAGVMQNPRHLVRRRGQEARLRCSPMKGHSHVYWYRQLPEEGLKFMVYLQKENIIDESGMPKERFSAEFPKEGPSILRIQQVVRGDSAAYFCASSPVPGQAYGYTFGSGTRLTVV.

This rearrangement joins TRBV19 to TRBJ1-2; D gene uncertain. This CDR3 is 13 amino acids long. Between the trimmed V and J ends, which lost 2 bases and 2 bases, there was a span of 6 bases. CDR1 is LNHDA and CDR2 is SQIVND in the germline V gene (reference sequence). For the CDR3, the DNA is TGTGCCAGTAGTATAACAGTGAACTATGGCTACACCTTC. This sequence encodes CASSITVNYGYTF.

This chain uses TRBV6-1 with TRBJ2-1; 8 bases align to TRBD2. V lost 5 bases, J lost 10 bases, and 13 bases stayed unmatched. In germline, CDR1 is MNHNS, CDR2 SASEGT. The CDR3 spans 15 residues. The CDR3 coding sequence is TGTGCCAGCAGTCCTACTAGCGGCACAAAGACCGAGCAGTTCTTC. It yields the protein CASSPTSGTKTEQFF.